This T cell receptor beta chain was profiled in a study of technical replicates of blood from several donors. There are 13 residues in the CDR3. From germline, CDR1 is SGHRS and CDR2 YFSETQ. Trimming took 0 bases from V and 2 from J, leaving 6 bases between them. The assay was immunoSEQ multiplex PCR, and TCRdb's table has in-frame clones only and misses some. The sample lists approximately 49,000 clones; 80% to 95% were seen once. Material for sequencing was PBMCs. The genes are TRBV5-1 and TRBJ2-7; no clear D gene. This receptor was identified in a human donor in good health. Some clones in this sample may be carry-over from other donors' samples. In DNA form, the CDR3 reads TGCGCCAGCAGCTTGGACACAACCTACGAGCAGTACTTC. Protein product: CASSLDTTYEQYF.